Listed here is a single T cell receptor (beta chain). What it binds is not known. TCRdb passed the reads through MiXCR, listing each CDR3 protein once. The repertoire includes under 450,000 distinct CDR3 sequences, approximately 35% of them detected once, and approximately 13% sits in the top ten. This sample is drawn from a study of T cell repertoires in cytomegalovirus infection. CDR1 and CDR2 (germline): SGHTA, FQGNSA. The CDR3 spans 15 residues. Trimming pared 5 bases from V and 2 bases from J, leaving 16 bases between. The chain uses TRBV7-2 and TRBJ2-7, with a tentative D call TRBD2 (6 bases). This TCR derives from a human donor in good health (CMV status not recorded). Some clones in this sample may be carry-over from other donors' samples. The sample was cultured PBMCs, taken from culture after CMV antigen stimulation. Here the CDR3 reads CASSQHGTFTYEQYF. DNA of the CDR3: TGTGCCAGCAGCCAACACGGGACTTTTACCTACGAGCAGTACTTC.